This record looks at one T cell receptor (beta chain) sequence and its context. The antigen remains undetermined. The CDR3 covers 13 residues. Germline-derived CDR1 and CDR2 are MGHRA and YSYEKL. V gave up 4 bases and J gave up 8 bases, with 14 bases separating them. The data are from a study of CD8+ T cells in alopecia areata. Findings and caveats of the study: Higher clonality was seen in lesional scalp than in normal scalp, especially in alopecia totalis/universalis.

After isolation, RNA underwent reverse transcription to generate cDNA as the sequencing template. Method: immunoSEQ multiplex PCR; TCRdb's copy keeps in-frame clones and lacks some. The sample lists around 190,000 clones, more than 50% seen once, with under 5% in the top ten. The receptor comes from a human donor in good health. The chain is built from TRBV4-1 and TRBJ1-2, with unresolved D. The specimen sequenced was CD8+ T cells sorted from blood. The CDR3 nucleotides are TGCGCCAGCAGCCGCCTAGATAGGGTCGGCTACACCTTC. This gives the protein CASSRLDRVGYTF.